This TCR beta chain is from a study of CD8 T cells in Susac syndrome. Study observations and caveats: It was acknowledged by the study that relatively few individuals were included in its TCR sequencing and HLA analysis.

Random-hexamer reverse transcription was applied to roughly 0.5 to 1 ug RNA. With immunoSEQ multiplex PCR, TCR beta CDR3 was amplified across 54 Vbeta and 13 Jbeta. TCRdb passed the immunoSEQ multiplex PCR reads through MiXCR, listing each CDR3 protein once. The sample yields hundreds of thousands of distinct CDR3 sequences, more than 85% seen once. V lost 6 bases and J lost 3; bases outside the gene matches: 8. This CDR3 has 15 amino acids. The germline gives CDR1 MNHNY, CDR2 SVGAGI (reference sequence). The study sequenced TCR beta in blood CD8+ and CD4+ T cells. Isolation of CD8+ and CD4+ T cells was performed negatively, whereas enrichment of TEMRA cells was done by FACS. As concerns this clonotype: As yet, its antigen is unknown.

The clonotype was recovered from a human donor with multiple sclerosis. The rearrangement links TRBV6-6 to TRBJ2-7, with 10 nucleotides matching TRBD2. The sequenced sample was CD4+ T cells from PBMCs. The CDR3 bases are TGTGCCAGCAGCTACGGGGAGCGGGGGGGCTACGAGCAGTACTTC. Translation: CASSYGERGGYEQYF.